This TCR beta chain was identified in a study of blood T cells in healthy people across ages. The study's findings and limits: TCR beta diversity tracked closely with naive T cell percentage.

A sample-barcoded 5' primer and a J-beta primer mix were used in a second PCR of roughly 7 to 11 cycles. MiXCR, applied by TCRdb to the 5' RACE reads, yields one record per CDR3 protein. The table has about 700,000 distinct CDR3 sequences, about 34% seen once. At least ten counts were recorded for this clonotype. The antigen is undetermined. PBMCs, at least 7 million per sample, were isolated. What was sequenced was blood. This receptor was identified in a woman older than 75 in good health.

CDR3 region: CAISGGREETQYF. The CDR3 nucleotides are TGTGCCATCAGTGGCGGCAGGGAAGAGACCCAGTACTTC. This chain connects TRBV10-3 to TRBJ2-5; possible D gene TRBD1, 5 bases. Trimming cost V 4 bases and J 3 bases, with 9 bases left between them. The germline gives CDR1 ENHRY, CDR2 SYGVKD. The CDR3 contains 13 residues.